The TCR beta chain described here comes from a study of tumor and adjacent non-tumor tissue in lung cancer. About the research overall: Patients were aged roughly 30 to 76, 9 to 10 men and about 5 women, stage I to III.

This clonotype was observed a single time. The antigen is not known. The junction and the germline gene differ at one end; a read error may be behind it. The CDR3 contains 15 residues. Study conclusions and caveats: Top 100 clones took a larger repertoire share in normal lung. Significantly higher TCR diversity was found in tumor than normal lung.

The library came from three nested PCR rounds adapted from ARM-PCR protocols. TCRdb ran MiXCR on the multiplex PCR reads and lists one entry per CDR3 protein. This table holds more than 95,000 distinct CDR3 sequences, about 66% found once. RNA was extracted from bulk tissue without any cell sorting. The chain has TRBV12-3 or TRBV12-4 and TRBJ2-3; perhaps D is TRBD1 or TRBD2 (5 bases each). Sequencing used lung tumor tissue. The sequence came from a man aged 25-40 years with non-small cell lung cancer. CDR3 in DNA: TGTGTCAGCAGTAGGGACCCGTTAAGCACAGATATGCAGTATTTT. Translated, it gives CVSSRDPLSTDMQYF.